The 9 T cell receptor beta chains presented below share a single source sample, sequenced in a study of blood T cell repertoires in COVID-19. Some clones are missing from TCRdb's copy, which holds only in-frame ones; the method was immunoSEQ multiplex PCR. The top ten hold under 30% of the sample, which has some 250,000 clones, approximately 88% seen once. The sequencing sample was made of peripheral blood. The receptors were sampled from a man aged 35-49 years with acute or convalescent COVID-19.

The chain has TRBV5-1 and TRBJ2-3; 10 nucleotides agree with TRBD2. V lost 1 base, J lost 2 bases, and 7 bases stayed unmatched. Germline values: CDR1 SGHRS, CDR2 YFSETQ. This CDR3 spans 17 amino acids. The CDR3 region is CASSLQWLAGVTDTQYF. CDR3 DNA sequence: TGCGCCAGCAGCTTGCAGTGGCTAGCGGGAGTCACAGATACGCAGTATTTT.

This CDR3 reads CASSSTPDTEAFF. CDR3 DNA sequence: TGTGCCAGCAGTTCTACCCCGGACACTGAAGCTTTCTTT. This chain uses TRBV5-5 with TRBJ1-1; no clear D gene. Trimming removed 5 bases from V and 3 bases from J, with 11 bases in between. The CDR3 totals 13 residues. Germline V gene data show CDR1 as SGHKS and CDR2 as YYEKEE (reference sequence). Complete variable domain (other parts from reference TRBV5-5 and TRBJ1-1): DAGVTQSPTHLIKTRGQQVTLRCSPISGHKSVSWYQQVLGQGPQFIFQYYEKEERGRGNFPDRFSARQFPNYSSELNVNALLLGDSALYLCASSSTPDTEAFFGQGTRLTVV.

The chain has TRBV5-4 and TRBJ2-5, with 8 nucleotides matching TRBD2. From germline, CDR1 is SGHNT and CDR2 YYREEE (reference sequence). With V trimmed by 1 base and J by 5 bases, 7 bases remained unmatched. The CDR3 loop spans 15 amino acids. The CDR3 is CASSLSVTSAETQYF. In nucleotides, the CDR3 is TGTGCCAGCAGCTTGTCTGTGACTAGCGCGGAGACCCAGTACTTC.

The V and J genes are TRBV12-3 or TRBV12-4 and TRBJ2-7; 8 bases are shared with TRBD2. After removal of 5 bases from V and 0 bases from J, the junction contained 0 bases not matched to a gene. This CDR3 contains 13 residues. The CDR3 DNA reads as TGTGCCAGCAGTAGCGGGAGCTCCTACGAGCAGTACTTC. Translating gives CASSSGSSYEQYF.

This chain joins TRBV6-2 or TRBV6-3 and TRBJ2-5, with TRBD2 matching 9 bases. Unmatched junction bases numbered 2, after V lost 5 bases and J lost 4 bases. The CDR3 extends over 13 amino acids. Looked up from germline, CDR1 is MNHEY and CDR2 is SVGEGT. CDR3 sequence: CASSPTSGETQYF. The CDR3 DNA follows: TGTGCCAGCAGTCCGACTAGCGGAGAGACCCAGTACTTC.

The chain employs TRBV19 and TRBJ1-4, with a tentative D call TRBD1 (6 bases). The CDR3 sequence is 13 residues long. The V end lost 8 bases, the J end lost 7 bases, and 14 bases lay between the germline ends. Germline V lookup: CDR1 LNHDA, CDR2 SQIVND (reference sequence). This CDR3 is CASVPGASEKLFF. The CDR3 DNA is TGTGCCAGTGTTCCAGGGGCCAGTGAAAAACTGTTTTTT.

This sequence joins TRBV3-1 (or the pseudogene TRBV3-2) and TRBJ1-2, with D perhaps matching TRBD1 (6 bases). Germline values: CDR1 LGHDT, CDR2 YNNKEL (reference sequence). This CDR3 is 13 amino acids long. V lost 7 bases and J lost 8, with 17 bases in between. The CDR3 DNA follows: TGTGCCAGCAAGACTGCTACAGGGCGCGGCTACACCTTC. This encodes CASKTATGRGYTF.

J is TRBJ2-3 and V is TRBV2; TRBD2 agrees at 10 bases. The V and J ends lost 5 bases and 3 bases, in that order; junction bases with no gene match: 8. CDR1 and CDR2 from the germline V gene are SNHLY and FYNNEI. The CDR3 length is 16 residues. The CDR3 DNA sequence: TGTGCCAGCAGTATAGATCTAGCGGGAGCGACAGATACGCAGTATTTT. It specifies CASSIDLAGATDTQYF.

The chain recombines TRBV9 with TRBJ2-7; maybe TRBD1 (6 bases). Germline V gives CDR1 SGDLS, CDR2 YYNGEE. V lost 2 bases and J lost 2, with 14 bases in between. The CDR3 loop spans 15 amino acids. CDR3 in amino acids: CASSVAPGQAYEQYF. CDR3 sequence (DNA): TGTGCCAGCAGCGTGGCCCCGGGACAAGCCTACGAGCAGTACTTC.